The rows below give T cell receptor beta chains drawn from one sample of a study of radiotherapy plus CTLA-4 blockade in lung cancer. The data were produced by immunoSEQ multiplex PCR, yet TCRdb's version contains in-frame clones alone and is incomplete. The sample comprises tens of thousands of clones, approximately 71% of which are singletons, and approximately 2.4% rests with the top ten. The material was peripheral blood, obtained from a patient treated with radiotherapy plus ipilimumab. The receptors come from a human donor with non-small cell lung cancer whose response to radiotherapy plus ipilimumab could not be evaluated. Both conserved end residues are part of each CDR3. Fields, in order: V gene, CDR3 protein.

V gene: TRBV19; CDR3 protein: CASNPSRGITIEQFF
V gene: TRBV5-4; CDR3 protein: CASRPGSRAGNEQFF
V gene: TRBV29-1; CDR3 protein: CSVEDGPNQPQHF
V gene: TRBV7-2; CDR3 protein: CASSRSGGLNTGELFF
V gene: TRBV7-9; CDR3 protein: CASSQDSKPIFEQYF
V gene: TRBV11-2; CDR3 protein: CASSTHRGRAYEQYF
V gene: TRBV4-3; CDR3 protein: CASSQDRGTHSYNEQFF
V gene: TRBV11-1; CDR3 protein: CASSRTGEDEKLFF
V gene: TRBV9; CDR3 protein: CASSLGGDEQYF
V gene: TRBV5-6; CDR3 protein: CASSLEGNYGYTF
V gene: TRBV19; CDR3 protein: CASSMGRAPDTEAFF
V gene: TRBV30; CDR3 protein: CAWSRLGTDNSPLHF
V gene: TRBV2; CDR3 protein: CASKASEQYF
V gene: TRBV28; CDR3 protein: CASSFSGFGYTF
V gene: TRBV7-9; CDR3 protein: CASSLSQRENTEAFF
V gene: TRBV19; CDR3 protein: CASSPLGQGNYGYTF
V gene: TRBV20-1; CDR3 protein: CSAYRNTEAFF
V gene: TRBV29-1; CDR3 protein: CSVGGVGEQYF
V gene: TRBV4-3; CDR3 protein: CASGQLAGTPDTQYF
V gene: TRBV9; CDR3 protein: CASSVDSGGRTDTQYF
V gene: TRBV6-5; CDR3 protein: CASSYSYLTGNTEAFF
V gene: TRBV19; CDR3 protein: CASSITGAVNTEAFF
V gene: TRBV5-1; CDR3 protein: CASSSSGTGVEKLFF
V gene: TRBV19; CDR3 protein: CASSARTSGRSYEQYF
V gene: TRBV7-8; CDR3 protein: CASSSRGDRDPRYF
V gene: TRBV30; CDR3 protein: CACGVDSPNTEAFF
V gene: TRBV19; CDR3 protein: CASSIEGGWGNQPQHF
V gene: TRBV5-1; CDR3 protein: CASSAARDRALTSGYTF
V gene: TRBV4-3; CDR3 protein: CASSPGTGGTEAFF
V gene: TRBV5-1; CDR3 protein: CASSTGPRAQYF
V gene: TRBV11-2; CDR3 protein: CASRRAGGQDLNQPQHF
V gene: TRBV5-1; CDR3 protein: CASSRGTGERYGYTF
V gene: TRBV6-4; CDR3 protein: CASSDPIIGDTSTDTQYF
V gene: TRBV6-6; CDR3 protein: CASSYGRDTTEAFF
V gene: TRBV7-2; CDR3 protein: CASSSDSGIPYEQYF